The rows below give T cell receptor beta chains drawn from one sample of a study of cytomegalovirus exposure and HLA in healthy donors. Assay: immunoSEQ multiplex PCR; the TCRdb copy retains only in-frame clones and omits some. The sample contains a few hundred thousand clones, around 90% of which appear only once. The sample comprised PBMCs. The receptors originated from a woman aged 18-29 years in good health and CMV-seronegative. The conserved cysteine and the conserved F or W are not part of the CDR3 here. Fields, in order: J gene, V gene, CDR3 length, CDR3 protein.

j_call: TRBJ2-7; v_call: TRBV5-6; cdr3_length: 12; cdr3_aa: ASSLADRTYEQY
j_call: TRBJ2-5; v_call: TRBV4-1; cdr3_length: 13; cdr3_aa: ASSQPGGPQETQY
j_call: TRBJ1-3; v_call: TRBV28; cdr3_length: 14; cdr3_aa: ASSWIDRGTGNTIY
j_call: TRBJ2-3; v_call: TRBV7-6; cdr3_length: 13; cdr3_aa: ASSARGASTDTQY
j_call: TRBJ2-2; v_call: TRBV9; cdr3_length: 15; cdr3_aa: ASSERQADGATGELF
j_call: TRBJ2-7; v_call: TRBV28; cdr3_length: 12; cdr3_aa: ASSAGQGNYEQY
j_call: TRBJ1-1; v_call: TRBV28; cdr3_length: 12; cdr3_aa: ASTAGTVNTEAF
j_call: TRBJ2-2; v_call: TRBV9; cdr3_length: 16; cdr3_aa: ASSTPTGPVGNTGELF
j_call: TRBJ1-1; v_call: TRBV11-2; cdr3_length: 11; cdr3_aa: ASSSAGGTEAF
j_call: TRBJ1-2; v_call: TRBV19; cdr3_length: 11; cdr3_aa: ASSPRGGDGYT